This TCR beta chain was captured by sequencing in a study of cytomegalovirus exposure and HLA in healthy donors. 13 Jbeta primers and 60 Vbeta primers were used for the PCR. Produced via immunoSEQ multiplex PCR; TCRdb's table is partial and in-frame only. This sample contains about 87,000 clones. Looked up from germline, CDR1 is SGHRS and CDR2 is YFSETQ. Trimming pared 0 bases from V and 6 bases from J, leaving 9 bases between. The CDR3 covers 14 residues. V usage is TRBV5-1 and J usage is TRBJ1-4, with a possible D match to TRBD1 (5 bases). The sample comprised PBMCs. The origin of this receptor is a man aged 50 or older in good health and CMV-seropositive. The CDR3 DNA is TGCGCCAGCAGCTTGGTCGGGGGTGATGAAAAACTGTTTTTT. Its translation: CASSLVGGDEKLFF. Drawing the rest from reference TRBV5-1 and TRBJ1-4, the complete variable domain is KAGVTQTPRYLIKTRGQQVTLSCSPISGHRSVSWYQQTPGQGLQFLFEYFSETQRNKGNFPGRFSGRQFSNSRSEMNVSTLELGDSALYLCASSLVGGDEKLFFGSGTQLSVL.